Listed here are 17 T cell receptor beta chains from one sample, sequenced in a study of cytomegalovirus exposure and HLA in healthy donors. PCR used 60 Vbeta primers and 13 Jbeta primers. The method was immunoSEQ multiplex PCR; TCRdb's version includes in-frame clones alone and lacks a portion of them. This sample yields 100,000 or so clones, of which 75% are seen a single time; around 9.3% belongs to the top ten. The sequenced sample was PBMCs. The receptors shown here come from a man aged 45-65 years in good health and CMV-seronegative.

The chain uses TRBV19 and TRBJ1-2, with D possibly matching TRBD1 (5 bases). The V and J ends lost 9 bases and 8 bases respectively, with 16 bases between them. Germline loops: CDR1 LNHDA, CDR2 SQIVND (reference sequence). This CDR3 comprises 12 residues. This CDR3 is CASLTPGGGYTF. CDR3 nucleotides: TGTGCCAGCCTAACACCGGGGGGAGGCTACACCTTC.

This clone was picked up one time. The V gene is TRBV5-1, the J gene TRBJ1-2; 9 positions agree with TRBD1. The trim removed 4 bases at V and 5 bases at J, leaving 9 bases unmatched. Germline V gene sequence: CDR1 SGHRS, CDR2 YFSETQ. The CDR3 is 15 residues long. The CDR3 DNA follows: TGCGCCAGCAGCGCGGAACAGGGGGCTGAATATGGCTACACCTTC. Amino acids: CASSAEQGAEYGYTF. Full variable domain (rest looked up from reference TRBV5-1 and TRBJ1-2): KAGVTQTPRYLIKTRGQQVTLSCSPISGHRSVSWYQQTPGQGLQFLFEYFSETQRNKGNFPGRFSGRQFSNSRSEMNVSTLELGDSALYLCASSAEQGAEYGYTFGSGTRLTVV.

V usage is TRBV5-1 and J usage is TRBJ2-1, with no clear D. CDR1 SGHRS and CDR2 YFSETQ come from the germline V gene. The CDR3 spans 15 residues. The germline V and J ends were trimmed by 2 bases and 0 bases, with 9 bases remaining between them. The CDR3 region is CASSLSQSSYNEQFF. In nucleotides, the CDR3 is TGCGCCAGCAGCTTATCACAGAGCTCCTACAATGAGCAGTTCTTC. The variable domain in full, completed from reference TRBV5-1 and TRBJ2-1, reads KAGVTQTPRYLIKTRGQQVTLSCSPISGHRSVSWYQQTPGQGLQFLFEYFSETQRNKGNFPGRFSGRQFSNSRSEMNVSTLELGDSALYLCASSLSQSSYNEQFFGPGTRLTVL.

Of note for this clone: As the CDR3 is not closed by the conserved phenylalanine or tryptophan, this likely results from a read error. The rearrangement uses TRBV7-9 and TRBJ2-4, with 7 positions matching TRBD1. CDR1 SEHNR and CDR2 FQNEAQ come from the germline V gene (reference sequence). The CDR3 runs 16 residues. The V gene end was trimmed by 1 base and the J gene end by 8 bases; junction bases not matched to a gene: 11. The CDR3 spells CASSLGPVTGTDIQYL. As DNA, the CDR3 is TGTGCCAGCAGCTTAGGGCCTGTGACAGGGACGGACATTCAGTACCTC.

The gene calls are TRBV7-3 and TRBJ1-1; D is perhaps TRBD1 (6 bases). The CDR3 consists of 13 residues. Trimming took 11 bases from V and 6 from J, leaving 19 bases between them. CDR1 is SGHTA and CDR2 is FQGTGA in the germline V gene. CDR3 bases: TGTGCCTCCTCCGGGGGGGGCGTCGCTGAAGCTTTCTTT. It specifies CASSGGGVAEAFF.

This clone is categorized as medium-sized (0.01 to 0.1%). This sequence joins TRBV29-1 and TRBJ1-1, with 9 bases fitting TRBD1. V lost 5 bases, J lost 1 base, and 8 bases stayed unmatched. There are 15 residues in the CDR3. The germline V gene has CDR1 SQVTM and CDR2 ANQGSEA. The CDR3 loop reads CSVSTGTGTNTEAFF. In DNA form, the CDR3 reads TGCAGCGTTTCGACCGGGACAGGGACGAACACTGAAGCTTTCTTT.

The rearrangement links TRBV28 to TRBJ1-2; no reliable D call. CDR3 length: 13 residues. Trimming took off 6 bases at V and 4 bases at J, with 12 bases between the two ends. Germline assignment: CDR1 MDHEN and CDR2 SYDVKM. This chain's CDR3 is CASRAGVAYGYTF. The CDR3 DNA sequence: TGTGCCAGCAGGGCCGGGGTAGCCTATGGCTACACCTTC.

The chain links TRBV27 to TRBJ2-7; 8 positions match TRBD2. The CDR3 consists of 14 residues. The junction had 5 bases not matched to a gene; V was cut back by 2 bases and J by 5 bases. Germline values: CDR1 MNHEY, CDR2 SMNVEV (reference sequence). CDR3 loop: CASSLRREVHEQYF. In DNA form, the CDR3 reads TGTGCCAGCAGTTTACGGCGGGAGGTCCACGAGCAGTACTTC.

This clone occurred once. The chain joins TRBV7-9 to TRBJ2-1; tentatively, D is TRBD2 (6 bases). The V gene's germline CDR1 is SEHNR and CDR2 FQNEAQ (reference sequence). This CDR3 has 16 amino acids. Deletions cut 6 bases from V and 0 bases from J, with 15 bases between. This CDR3 is CASRSPDGSSYNEQFF. CDR3 nucleotides: TGTGCCAGCAGGTCACCAGACGGGAGCTCCTACAATGAGCAGTTCTTC. Drawing the rest from reference TRBV7-9 and TRBJ2-1, the complete variable domain is DTGVSQNPRHKITKRGQNVTFRCDPISEHNRLYWYRQTLGQGPEFLTYFQNEAQLEKSRLLSDRFSAERPKGSFSTLEIQRTEQGDSAMYLCASRSPDGSSYNEQFFGPGTRLTVL.

The chain is built from TRBV7-9 and TRBJ2-1, with D unclear. The CDR3 spans 14 residues. Germline V gene lookup returns CDR1 SEHNR and CDR2 FQNEAQ (reference sequence). Trimming pared 2 bases from V and 9 bases from J, leaving 14 bases between. CDR3 DNA: TGTGCCAGCAGCTTATCGGAGTCGTTCGGTGAGCAGTTCTTC. Amino acid sequence: CASSLSESFGEQFF.

This clone was seen a few times. V and J are TRBV2 and TRBJ2-3, with TRBD2 matching 8 bases. The V gene end was trimmed by 11 bases and the J gene end by 2 bases; junction bases not matched to a gene: 6. The CDR3 consists of 13 residues. CDR1 is SNHLY, CDR2 FYNNEI, per germline. The CDR3 DNA follows: TGTGCCGCGGGGGGCGGGGACACAGATACGCAGTATTTT. As protein: CAAGGGDTDTQYF.

This sequence joins TRBV4-3 and TRBJ2-1; tentatively, D is TRBD1 (6 bases). This CDR3 has 16 amino acids. The germline V and J ends were trimmed by 6 bases and 0 bases, with 15 bases remaining between them. Germline V lookup: CDR1 LGHNA, CDR2 YSLEER. CDR3 sequence: CASRQQQGSSYNEQFF. Here the CDR3 DNA reads TGCGCCAGCAGGCAACAGCAGGGGAGCTCCTACAATGAGCAGTTCTTC.

This clone appeared a few times. A junction boundary mismatches the germline segment, possibly from a read error. The rearrangement links TRBV7-9 to TRBJ2-1, with unresolved D. This CDR3 spans 12 amino acids. CDR1 and CDR2 from the germline V gene are SEHNR and FQNEAQ (reference sequence). CDR3: CSSSQTYNEQFF. The CDR3 DNA sequence: TGTTCCAGCAGTCAAACTTACAATGAGCAGTTCTTC.

The rearrangement links TRBV11-2 to TRBJ1-5, with TRBD1 matching over 9 bases. This CDR3 comprises 14 residues. With 5 bases clipped from V and 4 bases from J, the junction kept 3 bases outside the gene matches. Per germline, CDR1 SGHAT and CDR2 FQNNGV. In DNA, the CDR3 is TGTGCCAGCAGCCCGACAGGGGGTAATCAGCCCCAGCATTTT. It encodes CASSPTGGNQPQHF.

The rearrangement uses TRBV19 and TRBJ2-3; tentatively, D is TRBD1 (6 bases). Germline assignment: CDR1 LNHDA and CDR2 SQIVND (reference sequence). With 2 bases removed from V and 6 bases from J, the gap between germline ends came to 12 bases. This CDR3 has 14 amino acids. The CDR3 here is CASSIQGRSDTQYF. In DNA form, the CDR3 reads TGTGCCAGTAGTATACAGGGGAGATCGGATACGCAGTATTTT.

CDR3 region: CASSYEIYGYTF. In nucleotides, the CDR3 is TGTGCCAGCAGTTACGAGATCTATGGCTACACCTTC. J is TRBJ1-2 and V is TRBV6-6; D remains ambiguous. Germline V CDR1 and CDR2: MNHNY, SVGAGI (reference sequence). The CDR3 sequence is 12 residues long. The V gene lost 2 bases and the J gene lost 4 bases, with 5 bases spanning the gap.

J is TRBJ2-3 and V is TRBV7-9, with a possible D match to TRBD2 (5 bases). The ends were cut back, 6 bases at V and 2 bases at J, with 9 bases in the middle. The germline V gene encodes CDR1 SEHNR and CDR2 FQNEAQ (reference sequence). The CDR3 has 13 residues. The CDR3 sequence is CASSKRATDTQYF. The CDR3, as DNA: TGTGCCAGCAGTAAGAGGGCCACAGATACGCAGTATTTT. Variable domain in full (rest from reference TRBV7-9 and TRBJ2-3): DTGVSQNPRHKITKRGQNVTFRCDPISEHNRLYWYRQTLGQGPEFLTYFQNEAQLEKSRLLSDRFSAERPKGSFSTLEIQRTEQGDSAMYLCASSKRATDTQYFGPGTRLTVL.